A single T cell receptor (beta chain) is shown here with its context. Its specificity is unknown. This CDR3 has 17 residues. Trimming removed 0 bases at V and 5 bases at J, with 17 bases between. Per germline, CDR1 SGHNT and CDR2 YENEEA. Collection of 8.5 to 10 milliliters of peripheral blood was performed for each donor. Each sample gave at least 6 million isolated PBMCs. Extraction of total RNA produced a minimum of 5 micrograms from each sample. These data are taken from a study of blood T cells in healthy people across ages. Findings and limits, study-wide: Aged donors had fewer naive CD4+ cells and lower diversity than long-lived donors.

Sample-barcoded 5' priming and a J-beta primer mix drove a second PCR of 7 to 11 cycles. Using its own MiXCR run on the 5' RACE reads, TCRdb lists one record per CDR3 protein. The table records 1.5 million to 2 million distinct CDR3 sequences, around half of them present only once. The sequencing input was blood. This chain connects TRBV11-3 to TRBJ2-1; tentative D call: TRBD1 (5 bases). The TCR was taken from a woman aged 40 to 50 in good health. This chain's CDR3 is CASSLDPRTNGDNEQFF. The DNA for the CDR3 is TGTGCCAGCAGCTTAGACCCCCGGACAAACGGAGACAATGAGCAGTTCTTC. Full variable domain (outside the CDR3, taken from reference TRBV11-3 and TRBJ2-1): EAGVVQSPRYKIIEKKQPVAFWCNPISGHNTLYWYLQNLGQGPELLIRYENEEAVDDSQLPKDRFSAERLKGVDSTLKIQPAELGDSAVYLCASSLDPRTNGDNEQFFGPGTRLTVL.